This T cell receptor beta chain was found in a study of T-cell memory formation after mild COVID-19. Study context: TCR clusters mostly belonged to single donors.

TCRdb redid the calling of the 5' RACE reads with MiXCR, one entry per CDR3 protein. This sample has a few hundred thousand distinct CDR3 sequences, with just under 20% found just once. Germline V CDR1 and CDR2: SQVTM, ANQGSEA. CDR3 length equals 13 residues. With 2 bases removed from V and 5 bases from J, the gap between germline ends came to 12 bases. The source of this sequence is a man younger than 35 who had mild COVID-19 (a few samples of this study predate the infection). Cell type and time point are not known. The J gene is TRBJ1-2, the V gene TRBV29-1; no clear D. The specimen was PBMCs or a T cell subset sorted from them (not recorded which). The CDR3 DNA is TGCAGCGTTGAACACCGCGTCGGGTATGGCTACACCTTC. It specifies CSVEHRVGYGYTF.